This TCR beta chain is drawn from a study of cytomegalovirus exposure and HLA in healthy donors. As for the study in general: A preliminary data release comprised about 85 million unique TCRs obtained from HLA-typed donors. Study results and limitations: A reported reduction in N-insertions relative to the approximately 640-donor mean was seen in an Asian-associated ancestry cluster in a later analysis. Over 15,000 TCR beta sequences were associated with HLA alleles at 0.05 false discovery rate in a later analysis.

PCR primers comprised 60 Vbeta and 13 Jbeta primers. The protocol was immunoSEQ multiplex PCR, while the TCRdb copy is restricted to in-frame clones and leaves out a portion. The table includes fewer than 200,000 clones, approximately 80% detected once. Note on this clone: Its antigen is as yet unknown.

Trimming removed 2 bases from V and 3 bases from J, with 16 bases in between. Germline CDR1 reads SGHTA; CDR2 reads FQGTGA. The CDR3 contains 16 residues. What was sequenced was PBMCs. The V call is TRBV7-3, the J call TRBJ2-5; a weak D match, TRBD1 (6 bases). This sequence was found in a female donor in good health and CMV-seronegative. CDR3 residues: CASSLFPGAGEETQYF. DNA for the CDR3: TGTGCCAGCAGCTTATTTCCTGGGGCAGGGGAAGAGACCCAGTACTTC.